This T cell receptor beta chain was identified during a study of PD-L1 blockade in urothelial cancer. Every PCR was spiked with synthetic TCR analog templates. Assay used: immunoSEQ multiplex PCR; TCRdb lists only in-frame clones, some missing. The sample contains some 40,000 clones, about 90% of which appear only once. In germline, CDR1 is SGHDT, CDR2 YYEEEE. The CDR3 loop spans 15 amino acids. The junction had 6 bases not matched to a gene; V was cut back by 1 base and J by 7 bases. The time point here: peripheral blood 6 weeks after treatment start. This clone showed up just once. The chain has TRBV5-6 and TRBJ2-1; 9 nucleotides line up with TRBD1. This material consisted of PBMCs, taken around atezolizumab (anti-PD-L1) treatment. This TCR was recovered from a man aged 65-85 years with urothelial cancer. The CDR3, as DNA: TGTGCCAGCAGCTTGTTTGACAGGGGGGAGAATGAGCAGTTCTTC. Its translation is CASSLFDRGENEQFF. Based on the CDR3 plus reference TRBV5-6 and TRBJ2-1, the full variable domain is DAGVTQSPTHLIKTRGQQVTLRCSPKSGHDTVSWYQQALGQGPQFIFQYYEEEERQRGNFPDRFSGHQFPNYSSELNVNALLLGDSALYLCASSLFDRGENEQFFGPGTRLTVL.